Sequencing of this TCR beta chain was carried out in a study of blood T cell repertoires in COVID-19. Study overall: Sample material is recorded as cDNA or gDNA derived from T cells, B-cell-depleted T cells, or PBMCs.

Original processing notes: Quantification of nucleated cells was approximated via reference gene primer amplification. TCRdb's copy holds only in-frame clones and misses some; the assay was immunoSEQ multiplex PCR. That table supplies the V and J calls and clone size; D and trimming were determined from the DNA. The table records some 70,000 clones, roughly four fifths of them present only once. The CDR3 has 13 residues. CDR1 and CDR2 from the germline V gene are SGHRS and YFSETQ. V was pared by 6 bases and J by 3 bases, with 4 bases of the junction left unmatched. This clone appeared once. The TCR comes from a woman in her 70s with acute or convalescent COVID-19. Material for sequencing was peripheral blood. The J gene is TRBJ2-7, the V gene TRBV5-1; 9 bases are a match to TRBD2. Here the CDR3 reads CASTREGGYEQYF. The CDR3 nucleotides read TGCGCCAGCACGCGGGAGGGCGGCTACGAGCAGTACTTC.